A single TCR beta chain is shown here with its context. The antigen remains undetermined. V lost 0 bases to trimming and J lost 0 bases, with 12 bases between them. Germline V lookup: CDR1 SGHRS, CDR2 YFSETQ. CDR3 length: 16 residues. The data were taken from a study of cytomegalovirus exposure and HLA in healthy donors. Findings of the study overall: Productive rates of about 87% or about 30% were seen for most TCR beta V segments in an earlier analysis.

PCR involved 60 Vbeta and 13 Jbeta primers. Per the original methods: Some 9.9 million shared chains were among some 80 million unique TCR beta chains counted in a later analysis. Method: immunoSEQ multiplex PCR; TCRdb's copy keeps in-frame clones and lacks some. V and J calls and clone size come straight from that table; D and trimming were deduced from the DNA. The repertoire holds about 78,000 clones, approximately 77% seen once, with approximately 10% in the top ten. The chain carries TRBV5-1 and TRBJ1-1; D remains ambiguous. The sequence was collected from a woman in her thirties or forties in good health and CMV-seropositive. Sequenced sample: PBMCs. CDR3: CASSLESGRMNTEAFF. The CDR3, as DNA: TGCGCCAGCAGCTTGGAATCAGGCCGAATGAACACTGAAGCTTTCTTT.